This TCR beta chain was sequenced in a study of stem cell transplantation in POMP-related autoinflammatory disease. About the research overall: Before transplant, CD4+ T cells skewed naive and CD8+ proportions were low.

Profiled with immunoSEQ multiplex PCR; TCRdb holds only in-frame clones, not every one. This repertoire shows 9,500 to 14,000 clones, around 87% found once; its top ten account for roughly 57%. Study-level findings and limits: Unique TRB V-J gene pairings were limited in number in patients with PRAID. In patients with PRAID, every analyzed T-cell subset tended to show lower diversity and higher clonality.

The CDR3 has 14 amino acids. V trimming: 4 bases; J trimming: 2 bases; junction bases outside the gene matches: 3. Germline CDR1 SGHAT, CDR2 FQNNGV. As to this clone: The antigen is unknown.

The clonotype was recovered from a human donor with POMP-related autoinflammation and immune dysregulation (PRAID). The chain joins TRBV11-2 to TRBJ2-7, with TRBD2 matching over 9 bases. Sequences were derived from CD8+ T cells from PBMCs, sampled before stem cell transplantation. The CDR3 DNA follows: TGTGCCAGCAGCTGGGGACTAGCTACCTACGAGCAGTACTTC. This translates into CASSWGLATYEQYF.